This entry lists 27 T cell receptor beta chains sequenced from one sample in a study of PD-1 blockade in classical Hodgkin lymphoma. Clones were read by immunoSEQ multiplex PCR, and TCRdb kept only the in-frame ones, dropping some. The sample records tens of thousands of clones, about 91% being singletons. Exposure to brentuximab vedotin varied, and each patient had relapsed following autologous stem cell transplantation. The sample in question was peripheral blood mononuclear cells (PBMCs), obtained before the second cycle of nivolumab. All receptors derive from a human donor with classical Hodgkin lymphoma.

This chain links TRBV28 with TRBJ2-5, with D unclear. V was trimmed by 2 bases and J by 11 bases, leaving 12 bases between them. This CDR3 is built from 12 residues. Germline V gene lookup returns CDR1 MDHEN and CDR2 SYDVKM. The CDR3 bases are TGTGCCAGCAGTTTAGAGACGAATGAGCAGTACTTC. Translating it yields CASSLETNEQYF.

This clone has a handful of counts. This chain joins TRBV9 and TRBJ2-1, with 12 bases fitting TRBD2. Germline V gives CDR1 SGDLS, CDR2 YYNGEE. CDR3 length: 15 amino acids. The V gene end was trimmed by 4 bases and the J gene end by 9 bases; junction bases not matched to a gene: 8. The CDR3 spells CASSLRTSGVGEQFF. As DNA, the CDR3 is TGTGCCAGCAGCCTCCGGACTAGCGGGGTTGGTGAGCAGTTCTTC.

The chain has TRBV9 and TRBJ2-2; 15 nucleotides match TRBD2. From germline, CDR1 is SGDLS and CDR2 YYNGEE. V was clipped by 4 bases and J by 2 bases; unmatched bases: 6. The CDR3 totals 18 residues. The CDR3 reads CASSSGTSGGTNTGELFF. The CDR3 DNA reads TGTGCCAGCAGCTCTGGGACTAGCGGGGGGACAAACACCGGGGAGCTGTTTTTT.

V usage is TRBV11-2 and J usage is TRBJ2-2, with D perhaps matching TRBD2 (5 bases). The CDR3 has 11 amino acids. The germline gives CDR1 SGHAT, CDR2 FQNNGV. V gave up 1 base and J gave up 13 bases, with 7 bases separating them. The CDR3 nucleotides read TGTGCCAGCAGCTTAGGCGGGCCGCTGTTTTTT. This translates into CASSLGGPLFF. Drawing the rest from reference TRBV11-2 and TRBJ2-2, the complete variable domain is EAGVAQSPRYKIIEKRQSVAFWCNPISGHATLYWYQQILGQGPKLLIQFQNNGVVDDSQLPKDRFSAERLKGVDSTLKIQPAKLEDSAVYLCASSLGGPLFFGEGSRLTVL.

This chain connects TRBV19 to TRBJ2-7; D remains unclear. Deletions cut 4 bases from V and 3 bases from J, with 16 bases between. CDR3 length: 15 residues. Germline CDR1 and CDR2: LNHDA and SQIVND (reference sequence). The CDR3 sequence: CASSKKSSHGYEQYF. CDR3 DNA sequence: TGTGCCAGTAGTAAAAAGTCCTCTCACGGCTACGAGCAGTACTTC.

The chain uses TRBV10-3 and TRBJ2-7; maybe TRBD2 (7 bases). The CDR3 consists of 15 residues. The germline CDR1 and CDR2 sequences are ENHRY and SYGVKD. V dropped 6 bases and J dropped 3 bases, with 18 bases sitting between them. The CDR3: CAIREDGGTNYEQYF. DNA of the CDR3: TGTGCCATCAGGGAAGACGGGGGGACAAACTACGAGCAGTACTTC.

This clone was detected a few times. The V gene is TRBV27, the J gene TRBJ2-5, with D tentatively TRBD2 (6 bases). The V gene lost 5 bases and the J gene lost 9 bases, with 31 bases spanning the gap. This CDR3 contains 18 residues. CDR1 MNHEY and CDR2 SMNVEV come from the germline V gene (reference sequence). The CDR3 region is CASSAYWGEAPQGLAQYF. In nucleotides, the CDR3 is TGTGCCAGCAGTGCTTACTGGGGGGAGGCGCCCCAAGGGTTGGCCCAGTACTTC.

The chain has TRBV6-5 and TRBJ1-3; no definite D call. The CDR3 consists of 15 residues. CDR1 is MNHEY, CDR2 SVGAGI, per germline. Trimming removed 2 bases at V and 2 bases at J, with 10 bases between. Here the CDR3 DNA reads TGTGCCAGCAGTTACGACTCAGTGGCTGGAAACACCATATATTTT. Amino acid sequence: CASSYDSVAGNTIYF.

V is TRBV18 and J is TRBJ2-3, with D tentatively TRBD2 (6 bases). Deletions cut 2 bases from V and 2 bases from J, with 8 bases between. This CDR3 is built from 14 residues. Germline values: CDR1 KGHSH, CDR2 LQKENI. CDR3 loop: CASSPGGNTDTQYF. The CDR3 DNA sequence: TGTGCCAGCTCACCAGGAGGGAACACAGATACGCAGTATTTT.

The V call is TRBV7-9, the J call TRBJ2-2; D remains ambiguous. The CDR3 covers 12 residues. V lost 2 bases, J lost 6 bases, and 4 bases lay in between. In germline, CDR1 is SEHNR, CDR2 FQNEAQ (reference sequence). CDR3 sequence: CASSLSAGELFF. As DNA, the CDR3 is TGTGCCAGCAGCTTATCTGCCGGGGAGCTGTTTTTT.

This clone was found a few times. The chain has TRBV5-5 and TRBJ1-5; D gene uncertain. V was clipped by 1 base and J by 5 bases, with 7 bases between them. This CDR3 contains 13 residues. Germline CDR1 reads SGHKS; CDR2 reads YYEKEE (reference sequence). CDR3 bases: TGTGCCAGCAGCTTGATTTGGGATCAGCCCCAGCATTTT. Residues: CASSLIWDQPQHF.

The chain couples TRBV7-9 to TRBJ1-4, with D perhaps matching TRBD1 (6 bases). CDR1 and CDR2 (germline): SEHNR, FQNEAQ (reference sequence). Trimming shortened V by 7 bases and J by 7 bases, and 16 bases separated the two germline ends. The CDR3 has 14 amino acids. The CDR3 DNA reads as TGTGCCAGCACCACGACCGGGGGCGCTGAAAAACTGTTTTTT. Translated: CASTTTGGAEKLFF.

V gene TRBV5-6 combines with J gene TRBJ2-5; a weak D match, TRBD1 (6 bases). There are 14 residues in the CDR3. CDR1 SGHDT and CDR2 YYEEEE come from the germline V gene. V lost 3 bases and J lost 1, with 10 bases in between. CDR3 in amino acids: CASSSQGTQETQYF. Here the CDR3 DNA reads TGTGCCAGCAGCTCACAGGGTACCCAAGAGACCCAGTACTTC.

The CDR3 DNA reads as TGTGCCAGTAGTAAGGACACAACTGCCTACAATGAGCAGTTCTTC. Protein sequence: CASSKDTTAYNEQFF. The chain uses TRBV19 and TRBJ2-1, with a possible D match to TRBD1 (5 bases). Germline assignment: CDR1 LNHDA and CDR2 SQIVND (reference sequence). Trimming removed 4 bases at V and 2 bases at J, with 12 bases between. CDR3 length: 15 residues.

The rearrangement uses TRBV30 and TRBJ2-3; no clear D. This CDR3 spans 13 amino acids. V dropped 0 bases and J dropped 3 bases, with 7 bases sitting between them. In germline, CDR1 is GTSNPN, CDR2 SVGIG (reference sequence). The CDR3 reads CAWSVPITDTQYF. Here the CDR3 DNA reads TGTGCCTGGAGTGTACCTATAACAGATACGCAGTATTTT. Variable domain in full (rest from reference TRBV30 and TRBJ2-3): SQTIHQWPATLVQPVGSPLSLECTVEGTSNPNLYWYRQAAGRGLQLLFYSVGIGQISSEVPQNLSASRPQDRQFILSSKKLLLSDSGFYLCAWSVPITDTQYFGPGTRLTVL.

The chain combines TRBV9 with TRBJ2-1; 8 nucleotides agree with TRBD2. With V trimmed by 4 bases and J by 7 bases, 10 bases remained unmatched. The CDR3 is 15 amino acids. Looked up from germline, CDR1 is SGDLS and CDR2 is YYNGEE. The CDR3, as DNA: TGTGCCAGCAGCCCGACTCCTCAGCGGGGGAATGAGCAGTTCTTC. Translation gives CASSPTPQRGNEQFF.

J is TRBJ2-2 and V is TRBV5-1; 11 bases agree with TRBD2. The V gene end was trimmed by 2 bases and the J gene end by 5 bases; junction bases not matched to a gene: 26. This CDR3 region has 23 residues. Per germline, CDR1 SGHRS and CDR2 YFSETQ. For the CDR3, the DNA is TGCGCCAGCAGCTTTAGCACTAGCGGGAGCCACTTAATGAAATACCTAGGGACCGGGGAGCTGTTTTTT. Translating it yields CASSFSTSGSHLMKYLGTGELFF.

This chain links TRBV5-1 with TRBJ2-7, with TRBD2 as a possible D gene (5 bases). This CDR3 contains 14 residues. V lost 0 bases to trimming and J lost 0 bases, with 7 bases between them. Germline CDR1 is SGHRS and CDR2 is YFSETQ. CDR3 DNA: TGCGCCAGCAGCTTGGATGGGAGCTCCTACGAGCAGTACTTC. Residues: CASSLDGSSYEQYF.

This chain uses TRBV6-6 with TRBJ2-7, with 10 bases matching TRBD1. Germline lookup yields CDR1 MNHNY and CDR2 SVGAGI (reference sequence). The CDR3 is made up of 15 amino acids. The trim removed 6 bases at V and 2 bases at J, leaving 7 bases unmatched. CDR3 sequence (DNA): TGTGCCAGCAGCCTTCCGGGACAGGGGACCTACGAGCAGTACTTC. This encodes CASSLPGQGTYEQYF.

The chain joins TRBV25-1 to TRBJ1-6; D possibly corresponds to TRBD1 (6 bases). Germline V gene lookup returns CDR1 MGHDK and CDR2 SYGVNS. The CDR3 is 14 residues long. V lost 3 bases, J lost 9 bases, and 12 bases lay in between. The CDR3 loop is CASSEVQGGSPLHF. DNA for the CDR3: TGTGCCAGCAGTGAGGTACAGGGCGGTTCACCCCTCCACTTT.

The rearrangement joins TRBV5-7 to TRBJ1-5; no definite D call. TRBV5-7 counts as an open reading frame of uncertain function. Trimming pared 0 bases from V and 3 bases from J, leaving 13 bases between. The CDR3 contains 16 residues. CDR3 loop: CASSLVGISLNQPQHF. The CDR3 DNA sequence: TGTGCCAGCAGCTTGGTAGGGATTAGCCTCAATCAGCCCCAGCATTTT.

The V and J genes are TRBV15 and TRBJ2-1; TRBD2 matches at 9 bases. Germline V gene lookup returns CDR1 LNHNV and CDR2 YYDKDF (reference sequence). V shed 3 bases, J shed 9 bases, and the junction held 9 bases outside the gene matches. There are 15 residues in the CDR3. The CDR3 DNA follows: TGTGCCACCAGCAGCCCTAGCGGGACTATTGGTGAGCAGTTCTTC. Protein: CATSSPSGTIGEQFF.

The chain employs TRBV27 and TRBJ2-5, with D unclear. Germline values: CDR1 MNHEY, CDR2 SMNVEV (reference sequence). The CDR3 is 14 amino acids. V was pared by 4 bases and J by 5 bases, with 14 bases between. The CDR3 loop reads CASSYSALRETQYF. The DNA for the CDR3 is TGTGCCAGCAGTTACAGCGCCCTTCGGGAGACCCAGTACTTC.

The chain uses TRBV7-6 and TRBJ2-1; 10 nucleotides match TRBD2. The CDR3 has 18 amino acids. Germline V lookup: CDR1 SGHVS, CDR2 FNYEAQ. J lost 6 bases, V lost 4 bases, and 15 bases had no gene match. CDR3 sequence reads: CASSYNPSSGSLVNEQFF. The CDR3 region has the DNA TGTGCCAGCAGCTATAACCCCTCTAGCGGGAGTCTGGTCAATGAGCAGTTCTTC.

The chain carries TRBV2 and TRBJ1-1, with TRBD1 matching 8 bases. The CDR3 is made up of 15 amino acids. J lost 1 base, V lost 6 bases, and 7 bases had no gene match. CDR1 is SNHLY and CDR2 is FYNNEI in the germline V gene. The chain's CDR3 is CASRAIGTGNTEAFF. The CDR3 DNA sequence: TGTGCCAGCAGAGCGATCGGGACAGGGAACACTGAAGCTTTCTTT.

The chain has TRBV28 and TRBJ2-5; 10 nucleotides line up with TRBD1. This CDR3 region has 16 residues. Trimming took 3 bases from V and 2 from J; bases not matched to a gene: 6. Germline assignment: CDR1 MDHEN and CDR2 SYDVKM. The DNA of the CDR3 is TGTGCCAGCAGTTTGGGGACAGGGGTAATTCAAGAGACCCAGTACTTC. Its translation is CASSLGTGVIQETQYF.

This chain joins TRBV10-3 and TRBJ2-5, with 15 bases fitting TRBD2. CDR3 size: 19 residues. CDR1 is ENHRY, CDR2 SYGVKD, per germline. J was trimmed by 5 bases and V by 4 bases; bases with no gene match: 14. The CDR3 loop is CAISAYNGLAGGHVETQYF. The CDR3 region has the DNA TGTGCCATCAGTGCCTATAACGGACTAGCGGGGGGGCACGTTGAGACCCAGTACTTC.